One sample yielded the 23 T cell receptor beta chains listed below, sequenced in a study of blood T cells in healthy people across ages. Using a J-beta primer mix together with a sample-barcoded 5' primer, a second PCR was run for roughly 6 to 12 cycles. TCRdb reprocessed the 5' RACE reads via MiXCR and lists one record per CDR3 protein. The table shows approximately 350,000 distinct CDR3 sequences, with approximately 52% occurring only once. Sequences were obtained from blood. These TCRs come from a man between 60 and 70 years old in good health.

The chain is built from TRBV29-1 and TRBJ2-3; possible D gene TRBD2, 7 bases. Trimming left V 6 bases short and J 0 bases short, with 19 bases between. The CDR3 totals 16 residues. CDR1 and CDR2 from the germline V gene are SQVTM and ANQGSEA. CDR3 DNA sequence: TGCAGCGTAGGGGGGGGGCAGACGCCCAGCACAGATACGCAGTATTTT. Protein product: CSVGGGQTPSTDTQYF.

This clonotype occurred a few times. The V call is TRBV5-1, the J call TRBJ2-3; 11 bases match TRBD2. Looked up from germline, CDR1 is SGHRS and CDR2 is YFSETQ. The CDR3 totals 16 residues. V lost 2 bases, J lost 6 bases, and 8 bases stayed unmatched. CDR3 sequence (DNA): TGCGCCAGCAGCTTAGCAACTAGCGGGAGTGGGGATACGCAGTATTTT. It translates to CASSLATSGSGDTQYF. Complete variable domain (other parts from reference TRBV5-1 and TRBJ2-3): KAGVTQTPRYLIKTRGQQVTLSCSPISGHRSVSWYQQTPGQGLQFLFEYFSETQRNKGNFPGRFSGRQFSNSRSEMNVSTLELGDSALYLCASSLATSGSGDTQYFGPGTRLTVL.

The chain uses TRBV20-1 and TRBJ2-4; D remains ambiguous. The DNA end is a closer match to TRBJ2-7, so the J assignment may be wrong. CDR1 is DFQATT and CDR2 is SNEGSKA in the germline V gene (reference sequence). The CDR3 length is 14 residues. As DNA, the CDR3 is TGCAGTGCTAGGTTTGGAGTGGGGTACCACGAGCAGTACTTC. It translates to CSARFGVGYHEQYF.

The CDR3 region is CASSHGTSSGANVLTF. In DNA, the CDR3 is TGTGCCAGCTCACATGGGACATCGTCTGGGGCCAACGTCCTGACTTTC. V usage is TRBV18 and J usage is TRBJ2-6, with D tentatively TRBD1 (6 bases). The CDR3 consists of 16 residues. The germline CDR1 and CDR2 sequences are KGHSH and LQKENI. V shed 4 bases and J shed 1 base, with 11 bases lying between them.

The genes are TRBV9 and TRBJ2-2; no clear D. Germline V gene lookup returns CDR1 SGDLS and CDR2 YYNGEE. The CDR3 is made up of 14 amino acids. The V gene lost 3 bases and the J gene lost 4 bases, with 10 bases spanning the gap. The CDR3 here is CASSAIGVTGELFF. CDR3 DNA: TGTGCCAGCAGCGCCATTGGTGTCACCGGGGAGCTGTTTTTT.

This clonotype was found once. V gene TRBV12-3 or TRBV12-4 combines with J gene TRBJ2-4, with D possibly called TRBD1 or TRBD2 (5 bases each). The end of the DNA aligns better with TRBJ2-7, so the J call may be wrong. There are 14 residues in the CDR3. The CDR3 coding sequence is TGTGCCAGCAGTTTATCGGGGACGAGCAACGAGCAGTACTTC. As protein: CASSLSGTSNEQYF.

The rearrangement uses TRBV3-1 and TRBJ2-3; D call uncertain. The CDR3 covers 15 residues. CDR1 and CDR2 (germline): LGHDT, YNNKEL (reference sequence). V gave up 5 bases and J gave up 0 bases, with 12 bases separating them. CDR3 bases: TGTGCCAGCAGCTCCCGCGGCGTCAGCACAGATACGCAGTATTTT. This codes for CASSSRGVSTDTQYF.

The CDR3 sequence: CASSHSPRELFF. The CDR3 nucleotides are TGCGCCAGCAGCCATAGTCCCCGGGAGCTGTTTTTT. This rearrangement joins TRBV4-1 to TRBJ2-2, with D hard to call. Germline V gene lookup returns CDR1 MGHRA and CDR2 YSYEKL. The CDR3 spans 12 residues. Trimming left V 3 bases short and J 9 bases short, with 8 bases between.

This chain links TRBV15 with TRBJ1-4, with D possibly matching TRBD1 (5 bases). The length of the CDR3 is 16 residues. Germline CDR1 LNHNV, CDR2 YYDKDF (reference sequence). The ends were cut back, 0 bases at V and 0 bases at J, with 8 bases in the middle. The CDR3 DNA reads TGTGCCACCAGCAGAGACCCCAGGGCAACTAATGAAAAACTGTTTTTT. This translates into CATSRDPRATNEKLFF.

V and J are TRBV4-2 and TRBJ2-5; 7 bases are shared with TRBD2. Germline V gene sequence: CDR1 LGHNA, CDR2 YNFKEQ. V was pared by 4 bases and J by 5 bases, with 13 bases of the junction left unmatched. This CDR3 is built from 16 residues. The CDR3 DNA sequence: TGTGCCAGCAGCCGGCCCGACGGCGGGAGTGAGGAGACCCAGTACTTC. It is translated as CASSRPDGGSEETQYF.

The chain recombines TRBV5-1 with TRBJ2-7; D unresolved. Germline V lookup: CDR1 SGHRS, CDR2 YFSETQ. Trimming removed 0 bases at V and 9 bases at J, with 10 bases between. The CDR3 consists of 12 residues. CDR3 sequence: CASSLEGWGQYF. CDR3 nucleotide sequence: TGCGCCAGCAGCTTGGAGGGCTGGGGGCAGTACTTC.

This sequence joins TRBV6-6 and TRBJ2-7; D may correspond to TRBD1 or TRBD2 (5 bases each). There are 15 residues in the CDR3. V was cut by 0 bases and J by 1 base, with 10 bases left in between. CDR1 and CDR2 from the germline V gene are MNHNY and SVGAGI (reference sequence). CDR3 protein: CASSYSGEGSYEQYF. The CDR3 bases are TGTGCCAGCAGTTACTCGGGGGAAGGATCCTACGAGCAGTACTTC.

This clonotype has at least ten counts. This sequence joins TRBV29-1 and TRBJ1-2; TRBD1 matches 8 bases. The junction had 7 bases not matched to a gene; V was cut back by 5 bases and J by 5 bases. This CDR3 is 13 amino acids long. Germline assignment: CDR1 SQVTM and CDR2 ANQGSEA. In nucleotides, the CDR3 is TGCAGCGTTTCCGACAGGGGAGGGTATGGCTACACCTTC. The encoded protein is CSVSDRGGYGYTF.

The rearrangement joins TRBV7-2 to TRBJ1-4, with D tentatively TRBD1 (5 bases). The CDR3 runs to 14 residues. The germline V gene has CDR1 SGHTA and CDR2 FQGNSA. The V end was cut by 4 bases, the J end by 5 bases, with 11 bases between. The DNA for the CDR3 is TGTGCCAGCAGCTCCGGGACGGTAAATGAAAAACTGTTTTTT. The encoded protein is CASSSGTVNEKLFF.

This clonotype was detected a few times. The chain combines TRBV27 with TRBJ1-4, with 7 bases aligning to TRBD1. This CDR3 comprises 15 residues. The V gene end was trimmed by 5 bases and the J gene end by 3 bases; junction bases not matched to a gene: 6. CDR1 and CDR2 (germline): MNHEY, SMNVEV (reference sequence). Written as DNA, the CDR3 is TGTGCCAGCAGTCCGCGGGACAGACCTAATGAAAAACTGTTTTTT. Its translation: CASSPRDRPNEKLFF.

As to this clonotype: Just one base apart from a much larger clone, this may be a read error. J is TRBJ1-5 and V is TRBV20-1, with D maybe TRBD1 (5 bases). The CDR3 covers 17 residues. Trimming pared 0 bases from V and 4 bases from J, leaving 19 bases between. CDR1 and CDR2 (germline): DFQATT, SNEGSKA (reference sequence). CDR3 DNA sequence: TGCAGTGCTAGAGATAGCCCCCGGGCAGGGCAAAATCAGCCCCAGCATTTT. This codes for CSARDSPRAGQNQPQHF.

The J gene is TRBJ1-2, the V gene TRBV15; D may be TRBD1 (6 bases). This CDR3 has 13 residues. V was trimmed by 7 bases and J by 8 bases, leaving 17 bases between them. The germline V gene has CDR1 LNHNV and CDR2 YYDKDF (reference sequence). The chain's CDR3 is CATNQGSTTGYTF. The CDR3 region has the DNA TGTGCCACCAACCAGGGGTCGACCACCGGCTACACCTTC.

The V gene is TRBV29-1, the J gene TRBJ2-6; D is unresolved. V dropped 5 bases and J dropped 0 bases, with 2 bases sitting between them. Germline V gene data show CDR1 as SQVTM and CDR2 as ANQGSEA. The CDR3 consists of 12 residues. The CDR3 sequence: CSVYSGANVLTF. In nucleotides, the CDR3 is TGCAGCGTTTACTCTGGGGCCAACGTCCTGACTTTC.

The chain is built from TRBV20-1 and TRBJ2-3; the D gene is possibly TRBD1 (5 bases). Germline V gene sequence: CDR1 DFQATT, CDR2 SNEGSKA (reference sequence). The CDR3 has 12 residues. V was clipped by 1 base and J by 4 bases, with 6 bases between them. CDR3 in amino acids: CSARGGADTQYF. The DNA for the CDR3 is TGCAGTGCTAGAGGGGGCGCAGATACGCAGTATTTT.

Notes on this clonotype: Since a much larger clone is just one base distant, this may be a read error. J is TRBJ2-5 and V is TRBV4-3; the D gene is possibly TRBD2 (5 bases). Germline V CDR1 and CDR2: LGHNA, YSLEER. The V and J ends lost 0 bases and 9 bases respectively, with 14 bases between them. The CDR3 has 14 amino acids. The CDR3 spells CASSQEKDLEAQYF. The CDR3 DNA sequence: TGCGCCAGCAGCCAAGAAAAGGATCTGGAGGCCCAGTACTTC.

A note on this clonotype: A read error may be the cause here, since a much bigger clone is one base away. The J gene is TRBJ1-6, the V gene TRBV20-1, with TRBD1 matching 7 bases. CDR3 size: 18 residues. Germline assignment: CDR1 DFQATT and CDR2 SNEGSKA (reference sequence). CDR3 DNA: TGCAGTGCCAGGGACAGTACTAGCACCCGCTCCTATAGTTCACCCCTCCACTTT. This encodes CSARDSTSTRSYSSPLHF.

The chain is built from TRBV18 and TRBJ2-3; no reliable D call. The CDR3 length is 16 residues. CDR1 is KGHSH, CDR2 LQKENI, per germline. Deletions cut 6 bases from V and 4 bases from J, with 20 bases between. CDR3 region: CASSPPGPSFADTQYF. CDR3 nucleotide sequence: TGTGCCAGCTCCCCGCCGGGCCCATCTTTTGCAGATACGCAGTATTTT.

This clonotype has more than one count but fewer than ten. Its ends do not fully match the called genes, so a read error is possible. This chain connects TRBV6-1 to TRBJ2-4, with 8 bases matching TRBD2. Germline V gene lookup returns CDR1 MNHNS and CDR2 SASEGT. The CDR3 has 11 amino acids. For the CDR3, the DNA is TGTGCCAGCAATTTAGCGGGAATTCCGTACTTC. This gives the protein CASNLAGIPYF.